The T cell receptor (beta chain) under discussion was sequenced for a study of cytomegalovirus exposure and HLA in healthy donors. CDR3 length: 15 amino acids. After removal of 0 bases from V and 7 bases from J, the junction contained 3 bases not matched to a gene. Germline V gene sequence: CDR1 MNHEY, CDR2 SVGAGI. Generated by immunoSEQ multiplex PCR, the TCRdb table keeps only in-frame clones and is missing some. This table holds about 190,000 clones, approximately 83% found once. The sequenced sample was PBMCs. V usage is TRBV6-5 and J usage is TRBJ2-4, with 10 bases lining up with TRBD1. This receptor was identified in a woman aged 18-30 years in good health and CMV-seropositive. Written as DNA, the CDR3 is TGTGCCAGCAGTTACTCGACAGGGGGCACTAACATTCAGTACTTC. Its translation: CASSYSTGGTNIQYF.